What follows are 6 T cell receptor beta chains derived from one specimen sequenced in a study of cytomegalovirus exposure and HLA in healthy donors. PCR used 60 Vbeta primers and 13 Jbeta primers. Here immunoSEQ multiplex PCR was the method, and the copy in TCRdb shows in-frame clones only, minus some. The sample holds 200,000 to 250,000 clones, 70% to 80% seen once. Sequencing was done on a sample of PBMCs. Every receptor here comes from a male donor in good health and CMV-seronegative.

The CDR3, as DNA: TGTGCCAGCAGTGAAGACCACGGGGTGGGAGGCTACACCTTC. Its translation is CASSEDHGVGGYTF. This rearrangement joins TRBV6-1 to TRBJ1-2; no firm D call. V lost 1 base and J lost 8, with 14 bases in between. Per the germline V gene, CDR1 is MNHNS and CDR2 is SASEGT. There are 14 residues in the CDR3.

Details on this clone: The same CDR3 arises from other DNA sequences in this sample as well. The J gene is TRBJ2-5, the V gene TRBV5-4; possibly TRBD2 for D (5 bases). Germline values: CDR1 SGHNT, CDR2 YYREEE (reference sequence). The CDR3 is 16 residues long. Deletions cut 0 bases from V and 5 bases from J, with 17 bases between. The chain's CDR3 is CASSLAFGEGAETQYF. CDR3 nucleotides: TGTGCCAGCAGCTTGGCCTTCGGGGAAGGAGCTGAGACCCAGTACTTC.

This chain links TRBV6-1 with TRBJ1-1, with 8 bases fitting TRBD1. This CDR3 comprises 15 residues. The junction had 5 bases not matched to a gene; V was cut back by 5 bases and J by 0 bases. Per the germline V gene, CDR1 is MNHNS and CDR2 is SASEGT. In nucleotides, the CDR3 is TGTGCCAGCAGTAGAGAACAGGGGGTGAACACTGAAGCTTTCTTT. As protein: CASSREQGVNTEAFF.

A few counts support this clone. The chain uses TRBV18 and TRBJ1-1; no clear D gene. Germline CDR1 reads KGHSH; CDR2 reads LQKENI. The CDR3 extends over 14 amino acids. V lost 3 bases and J 4 bases, leaving 12 bases between the germline ends. The CDR3 DNA is TGTGCCAGCTCACCGGCGGGCAGGTCCACTGAAGCTTTCTTT. Translating it yields CASSPAGRSTEAFF.

V is TRBV29-1 and J is TRBJ2-3; 8 bases line up with TRBD1. The CDR3 is made up of 12 amino acids. Germline V gene data show CDR1 as SQVTM and CDR2 as ANQGSEA. Trimming at V came to 7 bases and at J to 4 bases, leaving 4 bases not matched to a gene. Here the CDR3 reads CSATGAPDTQYF. CDR3 nucleotides: TGCAGCGCGACAGGGGCCCCAGATACGCAGTATTTT.

The chain uses TRBV6-5 and TRBJ2-3; D is possibly TRBD2 (5 bases). The germline V and J ends were trimmed by 6 bases and 0 bases, with 13 bases remaining between them. CDR1 and CDR2 from the germline V gene are MNHEY and SVGAGI. The CDR3 contains 15 residues. CDR3 nucleotides: TGTGCCAGCAGACCGCCGGGGAGTAGCACAGATACGCAGTATTTT. Its translation is CASRPPGSSTDTQYF.